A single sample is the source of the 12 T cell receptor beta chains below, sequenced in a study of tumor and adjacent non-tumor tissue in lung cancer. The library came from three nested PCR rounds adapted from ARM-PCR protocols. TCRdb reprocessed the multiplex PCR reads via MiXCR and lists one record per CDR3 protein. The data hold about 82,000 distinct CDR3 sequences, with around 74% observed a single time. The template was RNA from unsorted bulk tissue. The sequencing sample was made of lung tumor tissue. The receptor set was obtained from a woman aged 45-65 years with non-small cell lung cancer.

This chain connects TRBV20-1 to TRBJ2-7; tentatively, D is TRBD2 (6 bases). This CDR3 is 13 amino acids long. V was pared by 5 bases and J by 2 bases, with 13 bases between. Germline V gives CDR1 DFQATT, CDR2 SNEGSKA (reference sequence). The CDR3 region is CSAGWGETYEQYF. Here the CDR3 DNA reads TGCAGTGCTGGTTGGGGGGAGACCTACGAGCAGTACTTC.

The CDR3 nucleotides are TGTGCCAGCAGCACGGCATGGACCGCCGCGGAGCTGTTTTTT. Its translation: CASSTAWTAAELFF. The chain couples TRBV7-8 to TRBJ2-2, with D hard to call. The germline V and J ends were trimmed by 5 bases and 10 bases, with 17 bases remaining between them. There are 14 residues in the CDR3. CDR1 and CDR2 from the germline V gene are SGHVS and FQNEAQ. Full variable domain (missing parts from reference TRBV7-8 and TRBJ2-2): GAGVSQSPRYKVAKRGQDVALRCDPISGHVSLFWYQQALGQGPEFLTYFQNEAQLDKSGLPSDRFFAERPEGSVSTLKIQRTQQEDSAVYLCASSTAWTAAELFFGEGSRLTVL.

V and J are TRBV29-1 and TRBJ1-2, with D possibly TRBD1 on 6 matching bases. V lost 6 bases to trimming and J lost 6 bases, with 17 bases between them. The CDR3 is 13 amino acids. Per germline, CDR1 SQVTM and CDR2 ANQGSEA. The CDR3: CSVRYRELDGYTF. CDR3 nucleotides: TGCAGCGTCCGATACAGGGAGTTGGATGGCTACACCTTC.

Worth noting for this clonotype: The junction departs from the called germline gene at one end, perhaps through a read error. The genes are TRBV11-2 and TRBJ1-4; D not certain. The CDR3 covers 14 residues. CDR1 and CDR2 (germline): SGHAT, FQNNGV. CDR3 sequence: CTSSLARINEKLFF. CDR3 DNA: TGTACCAGCAGCTTAGCTAGGATTAATGAAAAACTGTTTTTT. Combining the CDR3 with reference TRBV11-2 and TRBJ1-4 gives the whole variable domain EAGVAQSPRYKIIEKRQSVAFWCNPISGHATLYWYQQILGQGPKLLIQFQNNGVVDDSQLPKDRFSAERLKGVDSTLKIQPAKLEDSAVYLCTSSLARINEKLFFGSGTQLSVL.

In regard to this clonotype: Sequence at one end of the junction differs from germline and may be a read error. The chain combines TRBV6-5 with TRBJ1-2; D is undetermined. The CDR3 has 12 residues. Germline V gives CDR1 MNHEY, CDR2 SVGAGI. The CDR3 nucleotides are TGTGCCAGCAGTCCCCGAGGTTATGTCTACACCTTC. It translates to CASSPRGYVYTF.

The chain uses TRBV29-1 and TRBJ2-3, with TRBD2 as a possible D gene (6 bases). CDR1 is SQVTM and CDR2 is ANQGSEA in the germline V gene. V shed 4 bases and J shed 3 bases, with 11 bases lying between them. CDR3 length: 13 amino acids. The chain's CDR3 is CSVAAGSTDTQYF. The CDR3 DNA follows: TGCAGCGTTGCAGCGGGCAGTACAGATACGCAGTATTTT.

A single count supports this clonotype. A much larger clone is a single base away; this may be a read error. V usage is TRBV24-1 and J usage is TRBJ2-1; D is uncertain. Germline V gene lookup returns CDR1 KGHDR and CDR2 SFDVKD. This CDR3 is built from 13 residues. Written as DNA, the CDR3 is TGTACCACCCGGCGGACCAACCTCAATGAGCAGTTCTTC. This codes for CTTRRTNLNEQFF.

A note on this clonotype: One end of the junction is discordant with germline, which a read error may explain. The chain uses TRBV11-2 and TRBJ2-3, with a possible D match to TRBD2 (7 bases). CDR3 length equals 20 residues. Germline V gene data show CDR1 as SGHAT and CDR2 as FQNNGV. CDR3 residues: CASNPIGTRGGSLRGDTRYF. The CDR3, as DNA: TGTGCCAGCAACCCGATCGGAACTAGGGGGGGTTCCCTAAGAGGAGATACGCGGTATTTT.

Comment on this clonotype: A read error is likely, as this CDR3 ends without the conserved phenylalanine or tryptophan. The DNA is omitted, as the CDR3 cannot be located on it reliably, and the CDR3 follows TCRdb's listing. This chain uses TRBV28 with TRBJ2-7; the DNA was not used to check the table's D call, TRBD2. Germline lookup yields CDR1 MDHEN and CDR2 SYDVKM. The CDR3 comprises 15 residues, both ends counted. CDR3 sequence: CASSRQRERSDEQYY.

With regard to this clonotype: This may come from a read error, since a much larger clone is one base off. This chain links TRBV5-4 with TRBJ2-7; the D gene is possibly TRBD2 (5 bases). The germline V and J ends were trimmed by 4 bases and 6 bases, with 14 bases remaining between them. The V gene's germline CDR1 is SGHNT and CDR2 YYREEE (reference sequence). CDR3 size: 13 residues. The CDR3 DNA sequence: TGTGCCAGCAGCCGGGATCAGCGGAGCGAGCAGTACTTC. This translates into CASSRDQRSEQYF.

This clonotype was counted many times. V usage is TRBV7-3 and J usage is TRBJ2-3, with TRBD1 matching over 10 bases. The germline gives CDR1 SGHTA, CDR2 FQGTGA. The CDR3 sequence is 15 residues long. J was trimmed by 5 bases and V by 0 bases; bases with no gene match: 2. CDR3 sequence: CASSLTGTGEDTQYF. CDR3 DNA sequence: TGTGCCAGCAGCTTAACTGGGACAGGGGAAGATACGCAGTATTTT.

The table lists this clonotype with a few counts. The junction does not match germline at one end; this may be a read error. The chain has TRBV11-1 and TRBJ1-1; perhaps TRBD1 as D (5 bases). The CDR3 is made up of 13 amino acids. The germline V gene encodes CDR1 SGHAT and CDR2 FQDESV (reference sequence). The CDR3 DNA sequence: TGTGTCAGCAGTAGGGGTTTCGACACTGAAGCTTTCTTT. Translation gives CVSSRGFDTEAFF.